Listed below are T cell receptor beta chains from one sample, sequenced in a study of blood T cell repertoires in COVID-19. Profiling relied on immunoSEQ multiplex PCR, and the TCRdb table lists in-frame clones only, not all of them. The data contain about 340,000 clones, around four fifths of them singletons. Material for sequencing was peripheral blood. The origin of the receptors is a young man with active or convalescent COVID-19. CDR3s include the opening cysteine and the closing phenylalanine or tryptophan. D genes are given only for firm matches. The size of a clone is reported for some rows only, either as once, few or many, or as a class for expanded clones.

V gene	clone size	J gene	D gene	CDR3 protein	CDR3 DNA
TRBV18	.	TRBJ2-1	TRBD2	CASSVLAAGRDEQFF	TGTGCCAGCTCTGTCCTAGCGGCCGGGAGGGATGAGCAGTTCTTC
TRBV7-9	.	TRBJ2-1	.	CASSLRPGDAYNEQFF	TGTGCCAGCAGCTTACGGCCGGGGGATGCCTACAATGAGCAGTTCTTC
TRBV27	.	TRBJ2-3	.	CASSPPRLGGTDTQYF	TGTGCCAGCAGTCCCCCGAGACTAGGTGGCACAGATACGCAGTATTTT
TRBV4-3	.	TRBJ2-1	TRBD2	CASSQVVGTSSYNEQFF	TGCGCCAGCAGCCAAGTGGTGGGGACTAGCTCCTACAATGAGCAGTTCTTC
TRBV6-2/TRBV6-3	few	TRBJ1-1	.	CASSWTFLSPGDTEAFF	TGTGCCAGCAGTTGGACCTTCTTATCCCCAGGGGACACTGAAGCTTTCTTT
TRBV7-6	.	TRBJ2-1	.	CAGATDDTLDYGEQFF	TGTGCCGGCGCCACGGACGACACCCTTGACTACGGTGAGCAGTTCTTC
TRBV3-1/TRBV3-2	once	TRBJ2-7	.	CASSLGHTSYEQYF	TGTGCCAGCAGCCTGGGACACACATCCTACGAGCAGTACTTC
TRBV20-1	.	TRBJ2-3	TRBD2	CSASATSEDTQYF	TGCAGTGCTAGTGCGACTAGCGAGGATACGCAGTATTTT
TRBV7-3	.	TRBJ2-1	TRBD2	CASSPVLAAYNEQFF	TGTGCCAGCAGCCCCGTGCTAGCGGCCTACAATGAGCAGTTCTTC
TRBV5-5	.	TRBJ2-5	.	CASSFETREETQYF	TGTGCCAGCAGCTTCGAGACTAGGGAGGAGACCCAGTACTTC
TRBV2	.	TRBJ1-1	.	CASSGTLRVEAFF	TGTGCCAGCAGCGGGACACTAAGAGTAGAAGCTTTCTTT
TRBV7-9	.	TRBJ2-5	TRBD1	CASSLERTGGTQYF	TGTGCCAGCAGCTTAGAGAGGACAGGGGGGACCCAGTACTTC
TRBV7-9	.	TRBJ2-1	TRBD2	CASSSGLAGWNEQFF	TGTGCCAGCAGCTCCGGACTAGCGGGATGGAATGAGCAGTTCTTC
TRBV2	.	TRBJ2-6	.	CASSEAPGVSGANVLTF	TGTGCCAGCAGTGAAGCTCCGGGAGTCTCTGGGGCCAACGTCCTGACTTTC
TRBV9	.	TRBJ2-5	TRBD2	CASSVATGPGGETQYF	TGTGCCAGCAGCGTAGCTACGGGTCCCGGGGGGGAGACCCAGTACTTC
TRBV11-3	.	TRBJ2-7	.	CASSLEAAGSGEQYF	TGTGCCAGCAGCTTAGAGGCCGCAGGCTCCGGCGAGCAGTACTTC
TRBV6-5	.	TRBJ2-7	.	CASSYLSGTYEQYF	TGTGCCAGCAGTTACCTCTCCGGGACTTACGAGCAGTACTTC
TRBV6-5	.	TRBJ1-6	TRBD1	CASSWDSYNSPLHF	TGTGCCAGCAGTTGGGACAGTTATAATTCACCCCTCCACTTT
TRBV6-5	.	TRBJ1-4	TRBD1	CASSYSTGTNEKLFF	TGTGCCAGCAGTTACTCGACAGGGACTAATGAAAAACTGTTTTTT
TRBV9	.	TRBJ2-3	TRBD2	CASSVSSGLAGGPLDTQYF	TGTGCCAGCAGCGTCTCTTCGGGACTAGCGGGGGGGCCCCTAGATACGCAGTATTTT
TRBV7-2	.	TRBJ2-3	TRBD2	CASSLVGLAGGKDTQYF	TGTGCCAGCAGCTTAGTGGGGCTAGCGGGAGGGAAAGATACGCAGTATTTT
TRBV19	.	TRBJ1-4	.	CASSIGRVGNEKLFF	TGTGCCAGTAGTATAGGGAGAGTGGGTAATGAAAAACTGTTTTTT
TRBV9	.	TRBJ2-3	.	CASSVAGSSLRAGTQYF	TGTGCCAGCAGCGTAGCGGGTTCTAGCCTAAGGGCGGGTACGCAGTATTTT
TRBV19	once	TRBJ1-5	TRBD1	CASRSTGADSQPQHF	TGTGCCAGTAGGTCAACAGGGGCGGATAGTCAGCCCCAGCATTTT
TRBV7-3	.	TRBJ2-2	.	CASSSQGTGELFF	TGTGCCAGCAGCTCCCAGGGCACCGGGGAGCTGTTTTTT
TRBV30	.	TRBJ2-7	TRBD2	CAWSPPTSDYEQYF	TGTGCCTGGAGTCCCCCAACTAGCGACTACGAGCAGTACTTC
TRBV11-3	.	TRBJ2-1	.	CASSLDRGSANEQFF	TGTGCCAGCAGCTTAGATCGGGGGTCAGCCAATGAGCAGTTCTTC
TRBV6-4	.	TRBJ2-3	TRBD1	CASSDGQGPDTQYF	TGTGCCAGCAGTGATGGACAGGGACCAGATACGCAGTATTTT
TRBV19	.	TRBJ1-5	.	CASNSPASPQHF	TGTGCCAGTAACTCCCCTGCCTCCCCCCAGCATTTT
TRBV6-5	.	TRBJ1-5	.	CASMAGKQPQHF	TGTGCCAGCATGGCAGGGAAACAGCCCCAGCATTTT
TRBV10-3	few	TRBJ2-1	.	CAISEEIREQFF	TGTGCCATCAGTGAGGAGATCAGGGAGCAGTTCTTC
TRBV12-3/TRBV12-4	.	TRBJ2-5	.	CASSLGAFETQYF	TGTGCCAGCAGTTTGGGGGCGTTTGAGACCCAGTACTTC
TRBV27	.	TRBJ2-7	TRBD1	CASSPGQGAYSSYEQYF	TGTGCCAGCAGTCCCGGACAGGGGGCCTATTCTTCCTACGAGCAGTACTTC
TRBV7-9	many	TRBJ2-2	TRBD2	CASSPGGANTGELFF	TGTGCCAGCAGCCCCGGGGGGGCGAACACCGGGGAGCTGTTTTTT
TRBV19	.	TRBJ1-3	.	CASKLTGQGLANTIYF	TGTGCCAGTAAACTCACCGGGCAGGGTCTGGCAAACACCATATATTTT
TRBV18	.	TRBJ1-1	TRBD1	CASSPGGQGAFF	TGTGCCAGCTCACCTGGGGGACAGGGCGCTTTCTTT
TRBV4-1	.	TRBJ2-5	TRBD1	CASSQDYLLSGTGEKETQYF	TGCGCCAGCAGCCAAGATTACCTCCTTTCCGGGACAGGGGAAAAAGAGACCCAGTACTTC
TRBV3-1/TRBV3-2	.	TRBJ1-6	TRBD1	CASSLTGGTTPLHF	TGTGCCAGCAGCCTGACAGGGGGCACGACACCCCTCCACTTT
TRBV11-2	.	TRBJ2-1	TRBD2	CASSFSGTYNEQFF	TGTGCCAGCAGCTTTAGCGGGACCTACAATGAGCAGTTCTTC
TRBV30	.	TRBJ1-2	.	CAWSVGGDYGYTF	TGTGCCTGGAGTGTAGGGGGGGACTATGGCTACACCTTC